This TCR beta chain was obtained from a study of blood T cell repertoires in COVID-19 (dated by TCRdb to the early 2020s). Turning to the overall study: The collaborator samples originated in the United States, Italy and Spain and spanned the acute and convalescent phases of COVID-19. The prospective study material was composed of cDNA or gDNA derived from T cells, B-cell-depleted T cells, or PBMCs. Deeply sampled blood TCRbeta repertoires from subjects exposed to, actively infected with, or recovered from COVID-19 were included in the dataset. The repertoires were released in a freely available public database meant as a resource for research on the immune response to SARS-CoV-2. The samples were drawn from two sources: the first 160 participants of the ongoing ImmuneRACE study, and 1,200 or so subjects contributed by 6 global collaborators. Sample metadata almost always included a de-identified subject ID, COVID-19 status, age in years and sex. HLA class I and class II types, where available, came from metadata supplied by the sample provider rather than from assay-based typing.

The full study reports these points: The quantity of clinical and demographic metadata differed by source and by participant and was supplied without curation.

V is pruned by 2 bases and J by 5 bases, leaving 6 bases of the junction without a gene match. From the cysteine up to the phenylalanine, the CDR3 has a length of 15 residues. Solely the CDR3 DNA is kept, with 45 bases framed from the first base. According to the germline V gene, CDR1 reads MDHEN and CDR2 reads SYDVKM. Whole blood was collected in K2EDTA tubes by collaborating institutions according to the institutions' own protocols. For TCRbeta analysis, collaborator samples were shipped as frozen whole blood, as isolated PBMCs, or as DNA extracted from either sample type. In regard to this clone: The specificity of this receptor is unknown. The input lacks base qualities; no much larger clone sits a single base away.

TCRbeta CDR3 regions were amplified from genomic DNA using the immunoSEQ Assay, a bias-controlled multiplex PCR. On the study's bioinformatics: The number of nucleated cells in each sample was estimated by amplification of reference gene primers within the assay. To quantify the absolute abundance of each unique TCRbeta CDR3 rearrangement, sequence reads were collapsed and filtered. For each sample, productive Simpson clonality was calculated as the square root of Simpson's diversity index over productive rearrangements. TCRdb took this table from immuneACCESS and kept in-frame rearrangements with V and J called. Such tables lack part of the clones; where checked against another copy, unresolved V genes explain under half of the gap, and the rest is unexplained. That table is the source of V, J and clone size, and D and trimming were worked out from the DNA. The sample table holds over 200,000 clones, of which about 90% were seen once. 1.9% of the sample lies in the top ten.

The V and J segments used are TRBV28 and TRBJ2-3; 8 junctional bases match TRBD1. The material sequenced was peripheral blood. This clonotype was obtained from a man aged 40-49 years with active or convalescent COVID-19. The sequenced DNA: TGTGCCAGCAGTTTAAAAGGGACAGGTGTAGATACGCAGTATTTT. Its protein reads: CASSLKGTGVDTQYF.